Below, 9 T cell receptor beta chains from the same sample are listed, as sequenced in a study of blood T cell repertoires in COVID-19. The data were produced by immunoSEQ multiplex PCR, yet TCRdb's version contains in-frame clones alone and is incomplete. The top ten hold approximately 3% of the sample, which has around 42,000 clones, around 89% seen once. Sequencing was done on a sample of peripheral blood. These receptors were obtained from a man aged 50-60 years with active COVID-19.

This clone was observed a single time. CDR3 protein: CASSRRQGGTEAFF. DNA for the CDR3: TGTGCCAGCAGCCGTAGACAGGGGGGAACTGAAGCTTTCTTT. The chain joins TRBV6-4 to TRBJ1-1, with 9 bases matching TRBD1. Germline trimming cut 6 bases from V and 5 bases from J; bases unmatched to any gene: 7. The CDR3 length is 14 residues. Germline V gene lookup returns CDR1 MRHNA and CDR2 SNTAGT.

This chain joins TRBV4-2 and TRBJ2-4; 7 bases fit TRBD2. This CDR3 is 14 amino acids long. The V segment lost 5 bases and the J segment 1 base; nucleotides outside the gene matches: 2. CDR1 is LGHNA, CDR2 YNFKEQ, per germline. The CDR3 spells CASSGGGAKNIQYF. CDR3 bases: TGTGCCAGCAGCGGGGGGGGTGCCAAAAACATTCAGTACTTC.

As DNA, the CDR3 is TGTGCCAGTAGTATAGGACAGGGGACAGATACGCAGTATTTT. Its translation is CASSIGQGTDTQYF. This sequence joins TRBV19 and TRBJ2-3; TRBD1 matches at 8 bases. CDR3 size: 14 residues. CDR1 LNHDA and CDR2 SQIVND come from the germline V gene (reference sequence). The ends lost 1 base at V and 3 bases at J; junction bases unmatched: 0. Together with reference TRBV19 and TRBJ2-3, the CDR3 gives the full variable domain: DGGITQSPKYLFRKEGQNVTLSCEQNLNHDAMYWYRQDPGQGLRLIYYSQIVNDFQKGDIAEGYSVSREKKESFPLTVTSAQKNPTAFYLCASSIGQGTDTQYFGPGTRLTVL.

V and J are TRBV3-1 (or the pseudogene TRBV3-2) and TRBJ1-3, with D perhaps TRBD1 (5 bases). Trimming took off 8 bases at V and 0 bases at J, with 17 bases between the two ends. The CDR3 extends over 16 amino acids. Germline loops: CDR1 LGHDT, CDR2 YNNKEL (reference sequence). CDR3 nucleotides: TGTGCCAGCGCCGCAGGGTTTCAGAGCTCTGGAAACACCATATATTTT. Protein sequence: CASAAGFQSSGNTIYF.

The V and J genes are TRBV2 and TRBJ1-2; TRBD1 matches 9 bases. Germline CDR1 is SNHLY and CDR2 is FYNNEI. J lost 5 bases, V lost 2 bases, and 12 bases had no gene match. This CDR3 is built from 17 residues. CDR3 protein: CASSESFGQGYWYGYTF. The CDR3 region has the DNA TGTGCCAGCAGTGAATCGTTTGGACAGGGGTATTGGTATGGCTACACCTTC.

The chain recombines TRBV2 with TRBJ1-1; TRBD1 matches at 7 bases. The CDR3 covers 15 residues. Germline V CDR1 and CDR2: SNHLY, FYNNEI. V was pared by 3 bases and J by 3 bases, with 7 bases of the junction left unmatched. The CDR3 reads CASSDNRGRDTEAFF. CDR3 nucleotide sequence: TGTGCCAGCAGTGACAACAGGGGAAGGGACACTGAAGCTTTCTTT. The full variable domain, completed using reference TRBV2 and TRBJ1-1, is EPEVTQTPSHQVTQMGQEVILRCVPISNHLYFYWYRQILGQKVEFLVSFYNNEISEKSEIFDDQFSVERPDGSNFTLKIRSTKLEDSAMYFCASSDNRGRDTEAFFGQGTRLTVV.

This clone has a handful of counts. The chain recombines TRBV30 with TRBJ1-4; D gene ambiguous. This CDR3 is 15 amino acids long. Looked up from germline, CDR1 is GTSNPN and CDR2 is SVGIG (reference sequence). V lost 4 bases and J 8 bases, leaving 20 bases between the germline ends. The CDR3 sequence: CAWTRGRSGKEKLFF. In nucleotides, the CDR3 is TGTGCCTGGACTCGCGGGCGGTCTGGGAAAGAAAAACTGTTTTTT. Combining the CDR3 with reference TRBV30 and TRBJ1-4 gives the whole variable domain SQTIHQWPATLVQPVGSPLSLECTVEGTSNPNLYWYRQAAGRGLQLLFYSVGIGQISSEVPQNLSASRPQDRQFILSSKKLLLSDSGFYLCAWTRGRSGKEKLFFGSGTQLSVL.

The chain has TRBV20-1 and TRBJ2-7; 10 bases fit TRBD2. There are 14 residues in the CDR3. Germline CDR1 reads DFQATT; CDR2 reads SNEGSKA (reference sequence). The V segment lost 3 bases and the J segment 4 bases; nucleotides outside the gene matches: 6. The CDR3 spells CSASPGLALYEQYF. In DNA form, the CDR3 reads TGCAGTGCTAGTCCGGGACTAGCGCTGTACGAGCAGTACTTC.

This clone was picked up a small number of times. This chain connects TRBV5-5 to TRBJ1-3; 7 bases line up with TRBD1. The CDR3 sequence is 14 residues long. V shed 5 bases and J 2 bases; nucleotides not matched to a gene: 4. Germline CDR1 and CDR2: SGHKS and YYEKEE (reference sequence). DNA of the CDR3: TGTGCCAGCAGGCAGACAGGGACTGGAAACACCATATATTTT. Its protein is CASRQTGTGNTIYF.